Described below is a single T cell receptor (beta chain) sequence and its context. The specificity of this receptor is unknown. Base-call qualities are not available, and no considerably larger clone is one nucleotide away. The germline V gene gives CDR1 as SGHAT and CDR2 as FQNNGV. Including the terminal cysteine and phenylalanine, the CDR3 comprises 12 residues. The DNA shown is the 36-base CDR3, in frame from base 1. Trimming at the junction amounts to 8 bases on V and 4 bases on J, and the germline ends lie 9 bases apart. The trial excluded patients who had a history of autoimmune disease or who were on systemic immunosuppression. Peripheral blood for TCR sequencing was collected from all dose cohorts at baseline, on cycle 4 day 1, and on cycle 7 day 1. The samples were drawn from a first-in-human, open-label, multicenter phase I dose-escalation trial of ivuxolimab. Adults with locally advanced or metastatic head and neck squamous cell, hepatocellular, melanoma or renal cell carcinoma were enrolled in the trial. Before TCR sequencing, CD4+ T cells and CD8+ T cells from peripheral blood were sorted into separate populations.

The data were obtained in a study of OX40 agonist ivuxolimab in advanced cancers. At the level of the whole study: Ivuxolimab was an agonistic, fully human IgG2 monoclonal antibody directed against OX40 (CD134), a costimulatory receptor. The point of sequencing TCRbeta in the periphery was to test whether ivuxolimab changed TCR sequence diversity and drove clonal T-cell expansion. Of the 50 or so patients in dose escalation, about 20 had hepatocellular carcinoma, some 15 had melanoma, 9 had renal cell carcinoma and 9 had head and neck cancer. Partial responses were achieved by three dose-escalation patients, of whom one had hepatocellular carcinoma and two had cutaneous melanoma. Intravenous ivuxolimab was administered to patients every 2 weeks at six dose levels: 0.01, 0.1, 0.3, 1.5, 3 and 10 mg/kg. The paper covers the monotherapy dose-escalation part of the phase I ivuxolimab trial, which included N = 52 patients. A male proportion of under 85% and a mean age of around 60 years, ranging from about 23 to 90, were recorded for the dose-escalation cohort. Prior anti-PD-1, anti-PD-L1 or anti-CTLA-4 therapy was permitted, and approximately 40% of dose-escalation patients had received checkpoint inhibitors. The investigation overall reported the following: Clonal expansion of both CD4+ and CD8+ blood T cells was observed from baseline to week 6 at doses 0.1 to 3.0 mg/kg. After ivuxolimab, CD8+ T cells had more expanded clones than CD4+ T cells on average. In the 0.1-3.0 mg/kg groups, partial responders had among the lowest normalized peripheral clonal expansion, particularly in CD8+ T cells. The antigen specificity of the peripheral T cells that underwent clonal expansion was not determined. Low levels of normalized T-cell clonal expansion were also shown by some nonresponding patients.

To sequence the TCRbeta CDR3 region, genomic DNA was isolated from the sorted cells. TCRbeta CDR3 regions were sequenced using the immunoSEQ Assay. The table was pulled from immuneACCESS by TCRdb, which kept in-frame rearrangements only. Such tables lose some clones; where checked, under half of the loss comes from unresolved V genes, and the rest has no known cause. The sample profile shows tens of thousands of clones; 87% of them were found once. Clones ranked in the top ten supply approximately 2.5% of the sample. The chain uses TRBV11-2 and TRBJ1-3, with no confident D gene call. This receptor was taken from an adult with an advanced solid tumor such as melanoma, head and neck, liver or kidney cancer. Sequencing used CD4+ or CD8+ T cells sorted from blood, obtained in a trial of the OX40 agonist ivuxolimab. The CDR3 protein is CASRLEGNTIYF. The base sequence is TGTGCCAGCCGCCTTGAAGGAAACACCATATATTTT.